This TCR beta chain was captured in a study of cytomegalovirus exposure and HLA in healthy donors. Findings of the study overall: Some segments of the V type, notably TRBV6-2 and TRBV6-3, were excluded as indistinguishable. Serostatus for CMV was the only available immune exposure information. Several of the most significant clusters appeared, in a later analysis, to be linked to common viral pathogens.

Germline V gives CDR1 SNHLY, CDR2 FYNNEI. CDR3 size: 15 residues. Germline trimming cut 10 bases from V and 2 bases from J; bases unmatched to any gene: 8. It was with 60 Vbeta and 13 Jbeta primers that the PCR ran. Profiled with immunoSEQ multiplex PCR; TCRdb holds only in-frame clones, not every one. The data hold 120,000 to 150,000 clones, with approximately 80% observed a single time. For this clone: Its specificity is not known.

The sequence was collected from a woman aged 50 to 65 in good health and CMV-seronegative. V gene TRBV2 combines with J gene TRBJ2-1, with 10 bases that match TRBD2. Source material: PBMCs. The CDR3 sequence is CAKSLAGAAYNEQFF. For the CDR3, the DNA is TGTGCCAAATCCCTAGCGGGGGCGGCCTACAATGAGCAGTTCTTC.